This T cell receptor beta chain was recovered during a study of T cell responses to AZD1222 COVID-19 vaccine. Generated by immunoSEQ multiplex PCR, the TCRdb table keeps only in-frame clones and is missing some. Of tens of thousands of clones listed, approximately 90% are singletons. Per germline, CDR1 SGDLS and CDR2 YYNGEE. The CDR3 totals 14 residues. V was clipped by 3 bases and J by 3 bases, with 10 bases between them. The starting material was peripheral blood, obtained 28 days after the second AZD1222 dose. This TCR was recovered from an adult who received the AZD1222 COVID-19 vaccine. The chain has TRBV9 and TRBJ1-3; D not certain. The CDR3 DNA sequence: TGTGCCAGCAGCGCCGTGGCCCGTGGAAACACCATATATTTT. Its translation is CASSAVARGNTIYF.